Below are 29 T cell receptor beta chains sequenced from a single sample in a study of shared clonotypes between healthy human individuals. Some clones are missing from TCRdb's copy, which holds only in-frame ones; the method was immunoSEQ multiplex PCR. Altogether 2 million to 2.5 million clones are present, more than 90% being singletons, with the ten largest covering around 0.13%. The sequenced material came from naive CD4+ T cells sorted from blood. The sample's subset: CD45RA+ positively selected. The receptor source for this set is a man in his late teens or twenties in good health.

The chain is built from TRBV10-2 and TRBJ2-2; TRBD2 matches 9 bases. The length of the CDR3 is 15 residues. Trimming took 6 bases from V and 7 from J; bases not matched to a gene: 9. CDR1 and CDR2 from the germline V gene are WSHSY and SAAADI. The CDR3 protein is CASRGTSLNGGELFF. The CDR3, as DNA: TGCGCCAGCAGGGGGACTAGCCTCAATGGCGGGGAGCTGTTTTTT.

The CDR3 sequence: CASSWLAGLGLAGEQYF. CDR3 DNA: TGTGCCAGCAGTTGGCTAGCGGGTTTGGGTTTGGCAGGGGAGCAGTACTTC. The chain combines TRBV2 with TRBJ2-7; 8 bases fit TRBD2. The CDR3 spans 17 residues. CDR1 is SNHLY and CDR2 is FYNNEI in the germline V gene. Unmatched junction bases numbered 19, after V lost 5 bases and J lost 7 bases.

The chain joins TRBV30 to TRBJ2-1; the D is unclear. The germline V and J ends were trimmed by 4 bases and 7 bases, with 20 bases remaining between them. The CDR3 spans 15 residues. The germline CDR1 and CDR2 sequences are GTSNPN and SVGIG (reference sequence). This CDR3 is CAWIPLGLLGNEQFF. Here the CDR3 DNA reads TGTGCCTGGATCCCGTTAGGTCTTTTAGGGAATGAGCAGTTCTTC.

Concerning this clone: Other DNA sequences within the sample encode an identical CDR3. The rearrangement joins TRBV5-1 to TRBJ2-5; 9 nucleotides align to TRBD1. Trimming cost V 1 base and J 2 bases; bases outside gene matches: 3. This CDR3 is built from 15 residues. CDR1 SGHRS and CDR2 YFSETQ come from the germline V gene. DNA for the CDR3: TGCGCCAGCAGCTTGACCGGGACAGGGCAAGAGACCCAGTACTTC. Protein: CASSLTGTGQETQYF.

This clone was seen only once. The chain combines TRBV2 with TRBJ2-7, with a weak D call TRBD1 (5 bases). Germline assignment: CDR1 SNHLY and CDR2 FYNNEI. Trimming took 2 bases from V and 4 from J, leaving 18 bases between them. The CDR3 loop spans 16 amino acids. The CDR3 region has the DNA TGTGCCAGCAGTGAAAGTTTCGGAACAGGAAGATACGAGCAGTACTTC. Amino acids: CASSESFGTGRYEQYF.

The chain has TRBV7-2 and TRBJ2-5; TRBD2 agrees at 8 bases. The CDR3 runs 15 residues. Germline V gene sequence: CDR1 SGHTA, CDR2 FQGNSA. Germline trimming cut 4 bases from V and 4 bases from J; bases unmatched to any gene: 8. CDR3 bases: TGTGCCAGCAGCTGGCGCGTCGGGGGGGCAGAGACCCAGTACTTC. Encoded protein: CASSWRVGGAETQYF.

CDR3 residues: CASSQETGGGYTF. The CDR3 DNA sequence: TGCGCCAGCAGCCAAGAGACAGGGGGCGGCTACACCTTC. V is TRBV4-3 and J is TRBJ1-2, with 10 bases lining up with TRBD1. CDR1 and CDR2 (germline): LGHNA, YSLEER. The V gene end was trimmed by 0 bases and the J gene end by 8 bases; junction bases not matched to a gene: 0. This CDR3 has 13 amino acids.

The chain links TRBV5-1 to TRBJ2-5; 14 positions agree with TRBD2. The CDR3 runs to 14 residues. Trimming at V came to 3 bases and at J to 8 bases, leaving 3 bases not matched to a gene. Germline lookup yields CDR1 SGHRS and CDR2 YFSETQ. The CDR3 spells CASSSGTSGRTQYF. The CDR3 DNA is TGCGCCAGCAGCTCGGGGACTAGCGGGAGAACCCAGTACTTC.

This chain uses TRBV7-9 with TRBJ2-7; TRBD2 might be the D (6 bases). The germline gives CDR1 SEHNR, CDR2 FQNEAQ (reference sequence). This CDR3 comprises 14 residues. Deletions cut 3 bases from V and 6 bases from J, with 15 bases between. The CDR3 reads CASSFSGVYSEQYF. DNA for the CDR3: TGTGCCAGCAGCTTTTCGGGGGTTTACAGCGAGCAGTACTTC.

The rearrangement uses TRBV30 and TRBJ2-7, with 9 bases identical to TRBD1. V shed 4 bases and J 5 bases; nucleotides not matched to a gene: 12. Germline V gene lookup returns CDR1 GTSNPN and CDR2 SVGIG (reference sequence). This CDR3 is 15 amino acids long. CDR3: CAWTPPGQGVHEQYF. In DNA, the CDR3 is TGTGCCTGGACCCCGCCGGGACAGGGAGTCCACGAGCAGTACTTC.

Remarks on this clone: The same CDR3 is also encoded by other DNA sequences in this sample. The chain employs TRBV7-9 and TRBJ1-1; 9 bases map to TRBD1. This CDR3 has 15 residues. The ends lost 3 bases at V and 5 bases at J; junction bases unmatched: 7. Germline V gene lookup returns CDR1 SEHNR and CDR2 FQNEAQ (reference sequence). The CDR3 protein is CASSLDRGSVTEAFF. CDR3 bases: TGTGCCAGCAGCTTGGACAGGGGTTCGGTGACTGAAGCTTTCTTT.

The gene calls are TRBV6-1 and TRBJ1-1; TRBD1 is a possible D gene (5 bases). Trimming stripped 6 bases from V and 6 bases from J, with 8 bases between. The CDR3 is 11 amino acids. Germline V gene sequence: CDR1 MNHNS, CDR2 SASEGT. The CDR3 is CASRRQSEAFF. CDR3 coding DNA: TGTGCCAGCAGGAGACAGTCTGAAGCTTTCTTT.

On this clone itself: This specimen includes other DNA sequences encoding the same CDR3. The chain uses TRBV5-1 and TRBJ2-3; D is unresolved. Germline CDR1 and CDR2: SGHRS and YFSETQ. This CDR3 is built from 13 residues. V was trimmed by 4 bases and J by 0 bases, leaving 6 bases between them. CDR3 protein: CASSPGSTDTQYF. The CDR3 nucleotides read TGCGCCAGCAGCCCGGGCAGCACAGATACGCAGTATTTT.

The genes are TRBV2 and TRBJ2-5; no definite D call. Germline V gives CDR1 SNHLY, CDR2 FYNNEI. This CDR3 is built from 14 residues. V was clipped by 6 bases and J by 0 bases, with 11 bases between them. In DNA, the CDR3 is TGTGCCAGCAGCCCTGCGAGGTACCAAGAGACCCAGTACTTC. It translates to CASSPARYQETQYF.

The chain has TRBV5-1 and TRBJ2-3, with 9 bases lining up with TRBD1. V shed 4 bases and J 4 bases; nucleotides not matched to a gene: 13. This CDR3 region has 17 residues. CDR1 SGHRS and CDR2 YFSETQ come from the germline V gene. CDR3 DNA sequence: TGCGCCAGCAGCATGGGACAGGGAAGGAGGGTTGCAGATACGCAGTATTTT. Amino acid sequence: CASSMGQGRRVADTQYF.

The chain joins TRBV6-5 to TRBJ1-4; D gene unclear. The CDR3 is 12 residues long. The V gene lost 5 bases and the J gene lost 10 bases, with 11 bases spanning the gap. Germline V gene data show CDR1 as MNHEY and CDR2 as SVGAGI. Written as DNA, the CDR3 is TGTGCCAGCAGTCCTCCTACGGGAAAACTGTTTTTT. Its protein product is CASSPPTGKLFF.

With respect to this clone: Other DNA sequences in the sample encode the same CDR3. The rearrangement joins TRBV7-9 to TRBJ1-6; weak D call: TRBD1 (5 bases). Germline V gene data show CDR1 as SEHNR and CDR2 as FQNEAQ (reference sequence). V dropped 5 bases and J dropped 0 bases, with 11 bases sitting between them. There are 16 residues in the CDR3. As DNA, the CDR3 is TGTGCCAGCAGCCCTAGTGGGGGCTCCTATAATTCACCCCTCCACTTT. This translates into CASSPSGGSYNSPLHF. The full variable domain, its missing parts supplied by reference TRBV7-9 and TRBJ1-6, is DTGVSQNPRHKITKRGQNVTFRCDPISEHNRLYWYRQTLGQGPEFLTYFQNEAQLEKSRLLSDRFSAERPKGSFSTLEIQRTEQGDSAMYLCASSPSGGSYNSPLHFGNGTRLTVT.

The rearrangement uses TRBV18 and TRBJ1-3, with 8 positions matching TRBD1. The CDR3 is 14 amino acids. J gave up 7 bases and V 6 bases, and 8 bases lay outside the gene matches. Germline assignment: CDR1 KGHSH and CDR2 LQKENI. The CDR3, as DNA: TGTGCCAGCTCCCCGGACAGGGCCCAGAACACCATATATTTT. The encoded protein is CASSPDRAQNTIYF.

This chain joins TRBV5-1 and TRBJ1-1, with no clear D. This CDR3 comprises 14 residues. The germline CDR1 and CDR2 sequences are SGHRS and YFSETQ. V was pared by 4 bases and J by 4 bases, with 14 bases between. CDR3: CASSISRQFTEAFF. The CDR3 coding sequence is TGCGCCAGCAGCATATCCAGACAATTCACTGAAGCTTTCTTT.

The chain employs TRBV2 and TRBJ1-3; possibly TRBD1 for D (5 bases). The V end was cut by 7 bases, the J end by 2 bases, with 15 bases between. Per germline, CDR1 SNHLY and CDR2 FYNNEI. This CDR3 comprises 15 residues. CDR3 region: CASIPTGGPGNTIYF. The CDR3 DNA reads as TGTGCCAGCATTCCGACGGGGGGACCTGGAAACACCATATATTTT.

The chain has TRBV5-1 and TRBJ2-5; the D is unclear. The ends were cut back, 0 bases at V and 9 bases at J, with 12 bases in the middle. The CDR3 is 13 amino acids. Germline V gives CDR1 SGHRS, CDR2 YFSETQ. The CDR3 sequence is CASSLDSLVAQYF. The CDR3 region has the DNA TGCGCCAGCAGCTTGGACAGCCTAGTGGCCCAGTACTTC.

J is TRBJ2-2 and V is TRBV19; 7 bases match TRBD1. CDR1 is LNHDA and CDR2 is SQIVND in the germline V gene (reference sequence). This CDR3 is built from 14 residues. V shed 8 bases, J shed 3 bases, and the junction held 6 bases outside the gene matches. The CDR3 DNA follows: TGTGCCAGTGAGACAGGGAGCTACACCGGGGAGCTGTTTTTT. Amino acid sequence: CASETGSYTGELFF.

The J gene is TRBJ2-7, the V gene TRBV30; D is possibly TRBD2 (6 bases). From germline, CDR1 is GTSNPN and CDR2 SVGIG (reference sequence). The length of the CDR3 is 15 residues. Deletions cut 2 bases from V and 5 bases from J, with 19 bases between. The DNA for the CDR3 is TGTGCCTGGAGTAGGCCGGGAGTAATAGCTAACGAGCAGTACTTC. This gives the protein CAWSRPGVIANEQYF.

This chain joins TRBV7-2 and TRBJ2-2, with 13 positions matching TRBD2. V trimming: 0 bases; J trimming: 5 bases; junction bases outside the gene matches: 15. The CDR3 has 21 residues. The germline CDR1 and CDR2 sequences are SGHTA and FQGNSA. The CDR3 spells CASSLAGLWTSGSSSTGELFF. CDR3 nucleotide sequence: TGTGCCAGCAGCTTAGCCGGACTTTGGACTAGCGGGAGTAGCTCGACCGGGGAGCTGTTTTTT.

The chain uses TRBV11-2 and TRBJ1-4, with no clear D. Germline-derived CDR1 and CDR2 are SGHAT and FQNNGV. V was shortened by 1 base and J by 4 bases, with 10 bases between the two germline ends. CDR3 length equals 15 residues. CDR3 loop: CASSLGVGLNEKLFF. As DNA, the CDR3 is TGTGCCAGCAGCTTAGGGGTCGGTCTTAATGAAAAACTGTTTTTT.

The chain carries TRBV7-8 and TRBJ2-7; TRBD2 matches at 9 bases. The CDR3 is 16 amino acids. In germline, CDR1 is SGHVS, CDR2 FQNEAQ. The V segment lost 1 base and the J segment 6 bases; nucleotides outside the gene matches: 10. The CDR3 region has the DNA TGTGCCAGCAGCTTAGAAAGTCGGGGACTAGCAATCGAGCAGTACTTC. Amino acid sequence: CASSLESRGLAIEQYF.

A note on this clone: The same CDR3 also results from other DNA sequences found in this sample. Written as DNA, the CDR3 is TGCGCCAGCAGCTTGGCCGGCGGCGGGCCTGAAGCTTTCTTT. The encoded protein is CASSLAGGGPEAFF. The J gene is TRBJ1-1, the V gene TRBV5-1; no definite D call. CDR1 is SGHRS and CDR2 is YFSETQ in the germline V gene. Trimming took 0 bases from V and 6 from J, leaving 12 bases between them. The CDR3 covers 14 residues.

With regard to this clone: Other DNA sequences in the sample encode the same CDR3. This chain joins TRBV2 and TRBJ1-6; TRBD1 is a possible D gene (6 bases). The CDR3 loop spans 14 amino acids. The V gene lost 6 bases and the J gene lost 4 bases, with 10 bases spanning the gap. Germline CDR1 and CDR2: SNHLY and FYNNEI. The CDR3 nucleotides are TGTGCCAGCAGCGCGCAGGGGTATAATTCACCCCTCCACTTT. It yields the protein CASSAQGYNSPLHF.

On this clone: Different DNA sequences within this sample yield the same CDR3. The V gene is TRBV6-5, the J gene TRBJ1-1; D gene unclear. The CDR3 sequence is 13 residues long. With 6 bases removed from V and 1 base from J, the gap between germline ends came to 9 bases. Per germline, CDR1 MNHEY and CDR2 SVGAGI. CDR3 sequence reads: CASSSPKNTEAFF. The CDR3 nucleotides are TGTGCCAGCAGCTCACCCAAGAACACTGAAGCTTTCTTT.